Below, 25 T cell receptor beta chains from the same sample are listed, as sequenced in a study of blood T cell repertoires in COVID-19. Repertoires were generated with immunoSEQ multiplex PCR, while TCRdb's copy carries only in-frame clones and drops some. This table has around 140,000 clones, approximately 88% appearing once. The sequencing input was peripheral blood. The receptor source for this set is a man in his fifties with acute or convalescent COVID-19.

The chain links TRBV5-6 to TRBJ1-5; D might be TRBD1 (5 bases). The CDR3 length is 15 residues. V lost 0 bases to trimming and J lost 0 bases, with 7 bases between them. Germline V gives CDR1 SGHDT, CDR2 YYEEEE. The CDR3 region is CASSLGQISNQPQHF. CDR3 DNA: TGTGCCAGCAGCTTGGGACAGATTAGCAATCAGCCCCAGCATTTT.

This rearrangement joins TRBV18 to TRBJ2-1; TRBD2 agrees at 11 bases. CDR1 is KGHSH and CDR2 is LQKENI in the germline V gene. CDR3 length: 17 amino acids. The ends lost 3 bases at V and 7 bases at J; junction bases unmatched: 11. The CDR3 sequence is CASSPRGSLAGGNEQFF. Written as DNA, the CDR3 is TGTGCCAGCTCACCCCGAGGATCGCTAGCGGGAGGTAATGAGCAGTTCTTC.

The gene calls are TRBV5-4 and TRBJ2-5; tentatively, D is TRBD2 (6 bases). Germline lookup yields CDR1 SGHNT and CDR2 YYREEE (reference sequence). V was pared by 6 bases and J by 9 bases, with 15 bases between. CDR3 length: 12 amino acids. CDR3 region: CASTLDWEAQYF. Here the CDR3 DNA reads TGTGCCAGCACCCTGGATTGGGAGGCCCAGTACTTC.

The genes are TRBV12-3 or TRBV12-4 and TRBJ1-2; D is perhaps TRBD1 (5 bases). V dropped 1 base and J dropped 5 bases, with 8 bases sitting between them. The CDR3 totals 13 residues. CDR3 amino acids: CASSLGGRYGYTF. CDR3 DNA: TGTGCCAGCAGTTTAGGGGGGAGGTATGGCTACACCTTC.

V gene TRBV2 combines with J gene TRBJ1-2, with 9 bases identical to TRBD1. This CDR3 has 15 residues. V shed 6 bases, J shed 2 bases, and the junction held 7 bases outside the gene matches. The V gene's germline CDR1 is SNHLY and CDR2 FYNNEI. This chain's CDR3 is CASSPYGTGNYGYTF. DNA of the CDR3: TGTGCCAGCAGCCCCTATGGGACAGGGAACTATGGCTACACCTTC.

The chain employs TRBV5-1 and TRBJ2-7; 7 nucleotides agree with TRBD2. The J segment lost 5 bases and the V segment lost 4 bases, leaving 12 bases of the junction unmatched. The germline CDR1 and CDR2 sequences are SGHRS and YFSETQ. CDR3 length: 15 amino acids. CDR3 coding DNA: TGCGCCAGCAGCACGATACGGGGAGGGGCAAACGAGCAGTACTTC. Translated, it gives CASSTIRGGANEQYF.

This clone came up once. V usage is TRBV28 and J usage is TRBJ1-1; possible D gene TRBD1, 5 bases. Trimming removed 6 bases at V and 8 bases at J, with 10 bases between. From germline, CDR1 is MDHEN and CDR2 SYDVKM. The CDR3 is 11 residues long. CDR3 residues: CASRDQGEAFF. For the CDR3, the DNA is TGTGCCAGCAGGGACCAGGGAGAAGCTTTCTTT. The whole variable domain, filled in from reference TRBV28 and TRBJ1-1, reads DVKVTQSSRYLVKRTGEKVFLECVQDMDHENMFWYRQDPGLGLRLIYFSYDVKMKEKGDIPEGYSVSREKKERFSLILESASTNQTSMYLCASRDQGEAFFGQGTRLTVV.

J is TRBJ1-1 and V is TRBV6-5, with TRBD1 as a possible D gene (6 bases). The CDR3 runs 16 residues. The V end lost 0 bases, the J end lost 1 base, and 12 bases lay between the germline ends. The germline CDR1 and CDR2 sequences are MNHEY and SVGAGI. CDR3 in DNA: TGTGCCAGCAGTTACTCGTGGCAGGGGTCGAACACTGAAGCTTTCTTT. Amino acids: CASSYSWQGSNTEAFF.

The chain carries TRBV3-1 (or the pseudogene TRBV3-2) and TRBJ1-6; D may be TRBD1 (6 bases). The CDR3 has 19 residues. The V and J ends lost 0 bases and 6 bases respectively, with 21 bases between them. Germline V gene lookup returns CDR1 LGHDT and CDR2 YNNKEL (reference sequence). The DNA for the CDR3 is TGTGCCAGCAGCCAAGATCCCCCCCTCTTACAGGGTACTAATTCACCCCTCCACTTT. It encodes CASSQDPPLLQGTNSPLHF.

The V call is TRBV3-1 (or the pseudogene TRBV3-2), the J call TRBJ2-2, with 7 bases fitting TRBD1. The V segment lost 6 bases and the J segment 6 bases; nucleotides outside the gene matches: 7. In germline, CDR1 is LGHDT, CDR2 YNNKEL (reference sequence). The CDR3 length is 14 residues. The CDR3 sequence: CASSPNTGAGELFF. The CDR3 DNA is TGTGCCAGCAGTCCGAATACAGGGGCCGGGGAGCTGTTTTTT.

The chain has TRBV28 and TRBJ1-2; D may be TRBD1 (6 bases). CDR1 is MDHEN, CDR2 SYDVKM, per germline. The CDR3 spans 14 residues. The V and J ends lost 5 bases and 7 bases respectively, with 17 bases between them. CDR3 protein: CASSLRGGETGYTF. Here the CDR3 DNA reads TGTGCCAGCAGTCTCCGAGGGGGAGAAACTGGCTACACCTTC.

The V gene is TRBV5-1, the J gene TRBJ2-2; the D is unclear. The CDR3 loop spans 15 amino acids. The germline V and J ends were trimmed by 0 bases and 2 bases, with 8 bases remaining between them. From germline, CDR1 is SGHRS and CDR2 YFSETQ. The CDR3 DNA reads as TGCGCCAGCAGCTTGGAACAACCCAACACCGGGGAGCTGTTTTTT. As protein: CASSLEQPNTGELFF.

This clone was seen only a few times. In the same sample, other DNA sequences code for this CDR3. CDR3 DNA sequence: TGCGCCAGCAGCCAAGATCGGGAAAAACTGTTTTTT. Translating it yields CASSQDREKLFF. The gene calls are TRBV4-1 and TRBJ1-4; no reliable D call. The V gene's germline CDR1 is MGHRA and CDR2 YSYEKL. There are 12 residues in the CDR3. Trimming removed 0 bases from V and 8 bases from J, with 4 bases in between.

The CDR3 loop reads CASSPTGTGPSNEKLFF. Here the CDR3 DNA reads TGTGCCAGCAGTCCTACTGGGACAGGCCCGTCTAATGAAAAACTGTTTTTT. This chain uses TRBV27 with TRBJ1-4; 8 bases agree with TRBD1. CDR1 is MNHEY and CDR2 is SMNVEV in the germline V gene (reference sequence). The CDR3 has 17 amino acids. V lost 5 bases and J lost 3; bases outside the gene matches: 11.

This sequence joins TRBV27 and TRBJ1-5; D is uncertain. The CDR3 loop spans 15 amino acids. Trimming stripped 0 bases from V and 3 bases from J, with 9 bases between. CDR1 and CDR2 from the germline V gene are MNHEY and SMNVEV (reference sequence). The CDR3 DNA follows: TGTGCCAGCAGTTTATCCGGGGATCTCAATCAGCCCCAGCATTTT. It encodes CASSLSGDLNQPQHF.

The chain carries TRBV15 and TRBJ2-5; 8 positions match TRBD1. CDR1 and CDR2 (germline): LNHNV, YYDKDF (reference sequence). The junction had 5 bases not matched to a gene; V was cut back by 0 bases and J by 5 bases. The CDR3 covers 15 residues. This chain's CDR3 is CATSRDPRGRETQYF. In DNA form, the CDR3 reads TGTGCCACCAGCAGAGATCCCAGGGGGCGGGAGACCCAGTACTTC.

Of note for this clone: Other DNA sequences in the same sample also yield this CDR3. J is TRBJ1-2 and V is TRBV28, with TRBD1 as a possible D gene (6 bases). The CDR3 length is 13 residues. In germline, CDR1 is MDHEN, CDR2 SYDVKM. V was trimmed by 4 bases and J by 4 bases, leaving 10 bases between them. The CDR3 bases are TGTGCCAGCAGTTCCACAGGGTTCTATGGCTACACCTTC. This translates into CASSSTGFYGYTF.

In this sample, this clone turned up a few times. V and J are TRBV5-1 and TRBJ1-6, with D possibly TRBD1 on 6 matching bases. V dropped 4 bases and J dropped 9 bases, with 14 bases sitting between them. Germline CDR1 is SGHRS and CDR2 is YFSETQ. This CDR3 spans 14 amino acids. As DNA, the CDR3 is TGCGCCAGCAGCCTTCGGGACATAACTTCACCCCTCCACTTT. Translated, it gives CASSLRDITSPLHF.

The V and J genes are TRBV19 and TRBJ1-1, with a possible D match to TRBD1 (6 bases). The CDR3 runs 15 residues. Germline V gene sequence: CDR1 LNHDA, CDR2 SQIVND (reference sequence). The germline V and J ends were trimmed by 1 base and 1 base, with 10 bases remaining between them. CDR3 loop: CASSIGDRTNTEAFF. The CDR3 region has the DNA TGTGCCAGTAGTATAGGAGACAGGACGAACACTGAAGCTTTCTTT.

The genes are TRBV7-9 and TRBJ1-2; unclear D gene. V lost 7 bases and J lost 6, with 21 bases in between. The germline V gene has CDR1 SEHNR and CDR2 FQNEAQ (reference sequence). The length of the CDR3 is 15 residues. The DNA for the CDR3 is TGTGCCAGCAACCACCGGGATTCCACCCTCGATGGCTACACCTTC. It yields the protein CASNHRDSTLDGYTF.

The chain has TRBV9 and TRBJ1-3; no clear D. The germline V and J ends were trimmed by 0 bases and 2 bases, with 6 bases remaining between them. The CDR3 spans 14 residues. CDR1 SGDLS and CDR2 YYNGEE come from the germline V gene. CDR3 nucleotides: TGTGCCAGCAGCGTAGGTAATACTGGAAACACCATATATTTT. It codes for CASSVGNTGNTIYF.

The chain is built from TRBV9 and TRBJ1-2, with D unresolved. The CDR3 spans 15 residues. Trimming pared 3 bases from V and 7 bases from J, leaving 19 bases between. Germline V lookup: CDR1 SGDLS, CDR2 YYNGEE. The CDR3 reads CASSAAHSLRGGYTF. The CDR3 DNA is TGTGCCAGCAGCGCGGCCCACAGTCTCCGGGGTGGCTACACCTTC.

This clone was seen only once. The chain uses TRBV6-6 and TRBJ1-6, with TRBD1 matching over 8 bases. The CDR3 runs to 14 residues. Looked up from germline, CDR1 is MNHNY and CDR2 is SVGAGI (reference sequence). V lost 5 bases to trimming and J lost 8 bases; unmatched junction nucleotides: 5. Written as DNA, the CDR3 is TGTGCCAGCAGTAAGGGACAGGTTTATTCACCCCTCCACTTT. This translates into CASSKGQVYSPLHF.

The chain combines TRBV27 with TRBJ1-6; D not certain. With 3 bases removed from V and 6 bases from J, the gap between germline ends came to 9 bases. CDR1 and CDR2 (germline): MNHEY, SMNVEV (reference sequence). The CDR3 runs 14 residues. In nucleotides, the CDR3 is TGTGCCAGCAGTTTCAGAGGGTTTAATTCACCCCTCCACTTT. Protein product: CASSFRGFNSPLHF.

This clone was counted a single time. The chain uses TRBV3-1 (or the pseudogene TRBV3-2) and TRBJ2-1; maybe TRBD2 (5 bases). The CDR3 has 14 residues. From germline, CDR1 is LGHDT and CDR2 YNNKEL (reference sequence). The V end was cut by 4 bases, the J end by 1 base, with 8 bases between. DNA of the CDR3: TGTGCCAGCAGCCGGGCGGGTTCCTACAATGAGCAGTTCTTC. It encodes CASSRAGSYNEQFF.